This T cell receptor (beta chain) was identified in a study of blood T cell repertoires in COVID-19. Study-wide background: PBMCs, B-cell-depleted T cells, or T cells were the source of the cDNA or gDNA that made up the material.

Trimming stripped 4 bases from V and 1 base from J, with 13 bases between. The germline CDR1 and CDR2 sequences are LNHDA and SQIVND (reference sequence). CDR3 length: 15 amino acids. Original methodology: Reference gene primers were amplified, and this amplification served to estimate nucleated cell counts. Here immunoSEQ multiplex PCR was the method, and the copy in TCRdb shows in-frame clones only, minus some. The V and J calls and clone size come from that table; D and trimming were worked out from the DNA. This sample yields 70,000 or so clones, of which around 74% are seen a single time; under 25% belongs to the top ten.

The source material was peripheral blood. The TCR was taken from a man in his 70s with acute or convalescent COVID-19. This sequence joins TRBV19 and TRBJ1-1, with D possibly matching TRBD1 (6 bases). The CDR3 spells CASSKGSTGNTEAFF. In nucleotides, the CDR3 is TGTGCCAGTAGTAAGGGTTCGACAGGGAACACTGAAGCTTTCTTT.